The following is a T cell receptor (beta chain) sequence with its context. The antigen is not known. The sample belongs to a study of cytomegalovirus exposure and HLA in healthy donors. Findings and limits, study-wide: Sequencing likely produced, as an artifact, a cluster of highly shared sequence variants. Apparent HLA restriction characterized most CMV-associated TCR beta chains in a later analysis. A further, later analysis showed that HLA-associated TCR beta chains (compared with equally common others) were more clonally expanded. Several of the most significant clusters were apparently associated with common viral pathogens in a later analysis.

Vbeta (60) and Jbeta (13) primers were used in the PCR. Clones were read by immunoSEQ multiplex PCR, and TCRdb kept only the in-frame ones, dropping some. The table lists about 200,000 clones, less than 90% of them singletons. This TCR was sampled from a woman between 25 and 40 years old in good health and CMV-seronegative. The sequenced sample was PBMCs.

This CDR3 reads CASSQEGGQYNEQFF. CDR3 nucleotides: TGTGCCAGCAGCCAAGAGGGGGGGCAGTACAATGAGCAGTTCTTC. The chain carries TRBV4-2 and TRBJ2-1; a weak D match, TRBD2 (7 bases). Trimming pared 0 bases from V and 4 bases from J, leaving 10 bases between. CDR1 and CDR2 (germline): LGHNA, YNFKEQ. The CDR3 consists of 15 residues.